This entry lists 5 T cell receptor beta chains sequenced from one sample in a study of Graves' ophthalmopathy and Graves' hyperthyroidism. Transcripts of RNA were the source for amplifying TCR beta CDR3 regions. A first-round RT-PCR used HTBI primers, followed by a second-round multiplex PCR. TCRdb redid the calling of the multiplex PCR reads with MiXCR, one entry per CDR3 protein. The sample lists under 350,000 distinct CDR3 sequences; roughly 15% were seen once. Sequenced: peripheral blood. Source of these receptors: an adult man with Graves' ophthalmopathy.

This clonotype was observed many times. This chain joins TRBV11-2 and TRBJ2-6; no clear D gene. The CDR3 runs to 17 residues. The V end was cut by 3 bases, the J end by 2 bases, with 14 bases between. The germline CDR1 and CDR2 sequences are SGHAT and FQNNGV. The CDR3 here is CASSFNPNGAGANVLTF. The CDR3 DNA follows: TGTGCCAGCAGCTTCAACCCAAATGGGGCTGGGGCCAACGTCCTGACTTTC.

This clonotype was detected a few times. This rearrangement joins TRBV3-1 to TRBJ1-5, with a tentative D call TRBD1 (5 bases). The V gene lost 5 bases and the J gene lost 8 bases, with 13 bases spanning the gap. CDR1 and CDR2 (germline): LGHDT, YNNKEL (reference sequence). The CDR3 extends over 13 amino acids. The CDR3 is CASSRGSIEPQHF. CDR3 nucleotide sequence: TGTGCCAGCAGCAGGGGATCGATCGAGCCCCAGCATTTT.

This clonotype was picked up many times. The rearrangement links TRBV6-1 to TRBJ1-3; weak D call: TRBD1 (5 bases). The germline V gene has CDR1 MNHNS and CDR2 SASEGT. The CDR3 contains 13 residues. V was pared by 6 bases and J by 2 bases, with 8 bases between. In nucleotides, the CDR3 is TGTGCCAGCAGGCGACAGACTGGAAACACCATATATTTT. It translates to CASRRQTGNTIYF.

The sample holds many counts of this clonotype. The rearrangement uses TRBV5-1 and TRBJ1-1, with 7 bases matching TRBD1. V was pared by 4 bases and J by 6 bases, with 9 bases of the junction left unmatched. Germline-derived CDR1 and CDR2 are SGHRS and YFSETQ. The CDR3 extends over 14 amino acids. CDR3 protein: CASSRDRVVAEAFF. As DNA, the CDR3 is TGCGCCAGCAGCCGCGACAGGGTAGTCGCTGAAGCTTTCTTT.

This clonotype was detected many times. This chain connects TRBV20-1 to TRBJ2-7; TRBD1 agrees at 8 bases. The CDR3 contains 15 residues. The trim removed 3 bases at V and 6 bases at J, leaving 13 bases unmatched. CDR1 and CDR2 (germline): DFQATT, SNEGSKA (reference sequence). CDR3 sequence: CSASEFRGRFPEQYF. Written as DNA, the CDR3 is TGCAGTGCTAGTGAATTCAGGGGGCGGTTTCCCGAGCAGTACTTC.